The T cell receptor beta chain described here comes from a study of cytomegalovirus exposure and HLA in healthy donors. The count of this clone is one. What it recognizes is unknown. The V gene lost 9 bases and the J gene lost 0 bases, with 9 bases spanning the gap. Germline CDR1 and CDR2: WSHSY and SAAADI. This CDR3 has 13 residues. It was with 60 Vbeta and 13 Jbeta primers that the PCR ran. Here immunoSEQ multiplex PCR was the method, and the copy in TCRdb shows in-frame clones only, minus some. Counted here are about 110,000 clones, less than 80% occurring once; the ten biggest clones make up 7.7%. Findings and caveats of the study: Follow-up analysis later connected one missense variant in DCLRE1C with trimming of TCR beta V- and J-genes. In vitro work confirmed that a few CMV-associated chains recognize CMV antigens. One later analysis reportedly identified an Asian-associated ancestry cluster that showed fewer N-insertions than the approximately 670-donor mean.

The rearrangement links TRBV10-2 to TRBJ2-1; D gene uncertain. This receptor was obtained from a woman aged 50 to 60 in good health and CMV-seropositive. Material for sequencing was PBMCs. The CDR3 protein is CASATHSYNEQFF. The CDR3 bases are TGCGCCAGTGCGACACACTCCTACAATGAGCAGTTCTTC.